This T cell receptor (beta chain) is drawn from a study of vaccination and CD4 T cells after COVID-19. Study-level background: A median of around 73 days (range 14 to 241) separated dose two from the taking of post-vaccine samples.

CDR3 size: 14 residues. Germline loops: CDR1 LGHNT, CDR2 FRNRAP. The V segment lost 6 bases and the J segment 5 bases; nucleotides outside the gene matches: 8. Sequencing of DNA taken from cultured CD4+ T cells relied on the Oncomine TCR Beta short-read assay. Genomic DNA was isolated from cultured CD4+ T cells. TCRdb used MiXCR to reprocess the PCR reads, holding one entry per CDR3 protein. The sample holds about 8,500 distinct CDR3 sequences, about 51% seen once. Treatment in this sample: roughly nine-day PBMC culture with coronavirus spike peptide pools or control peptides (ViraFEST assay). Following expansion of antigen-specific T cells with peptide pools, ViraFEST then sequenced TCRs. This clonotype was observed a handful of times. Antigen: not known.

Sequencing input: CD4+ T cells from blood, cultured in vitro. The V gene is TRBV12-5, the J gene TRBJ2-7, with TRBD1 identical over 9 bases. The TCR originated in a human donor who had recovered from COVID-19. The CDR3 sequence is CASGVGDRDHEQYF. Written as DNA, the CDR3 is TGTGCTAGTGGGGTCGGGGACAGGGACCACGAGCAGTACTTC.